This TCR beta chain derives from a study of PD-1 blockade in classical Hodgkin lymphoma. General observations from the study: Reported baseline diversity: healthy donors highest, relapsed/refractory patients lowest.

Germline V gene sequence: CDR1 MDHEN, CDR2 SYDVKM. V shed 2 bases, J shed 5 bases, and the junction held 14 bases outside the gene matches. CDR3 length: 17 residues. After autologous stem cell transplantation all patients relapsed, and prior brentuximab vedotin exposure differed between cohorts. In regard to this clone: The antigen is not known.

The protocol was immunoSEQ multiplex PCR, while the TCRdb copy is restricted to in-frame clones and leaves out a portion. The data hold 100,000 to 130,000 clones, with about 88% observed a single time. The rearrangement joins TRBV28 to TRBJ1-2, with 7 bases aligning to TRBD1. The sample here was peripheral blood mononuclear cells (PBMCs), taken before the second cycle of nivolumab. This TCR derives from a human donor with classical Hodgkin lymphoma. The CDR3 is CASSLLTTGDSQYGYTF. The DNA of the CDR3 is TGTGCCAGCAGTTTACTTACAACAGGGGATTCGCAATATGGCTACACCTTC.